This TCR beta chain originates from a study of blood T cell repertoires in COVID-19 (TCRdb year 2020). Regarding the study in general: Samples from collaborators originated in the United States, Italy and Spain and spanned both the acute and convalescent phases of COVID-19. The prospective study material was composed of cDNA or gDNA derived from T cells, B-cell-depleted T cells, or PBMCs. Subjects who had been exposed to COVID-19, were actively infected with it, or had recovered from it provided the deeply sampled blood TCRbeta repertoires that made up the dataset. The repertoires were released in a freely available public database meant as a resource for research on the immune response to SARS-CoV-2. Samples were obtained from the ongoing ImmuneRACE study (first 160 participants) and from approximately 1,200 subjects provided by 6 global collaborators. Sample metadata almost always included a de-identified subject ID, COVID-19 status, age in years and sex. HLA class I and class II types, where available, came from metadata supplied by the sample provider rather than from assay-based typing.

For CDR1 and CDR2, the germline V gene (reference sequence) lists SEHNR and FQNEAQ. The cysteine opens and the phenylalanine closes a CDR3 of 15 amino acids. Of the read, only the CDR3 DNA is kept; its 45 bases are in frame from base 1. The trim is 1 base for V and 6 bases for J, with a gap of 12 bases between the germline ends. The immunoSEQ Assay, a bias-controlled multiplex PCR, was used to amplify TCRbeta CDR3 regions from genomic DNA. Concerning the study's data processing: The number of nucleated cells in each sample was estimated from the amplification of reference gene primers within the assay. To quantify the absolute abundance of each unique TCRbeta CDR3 rearrangement, sequence reads were collapsed and filtered. For each sample, productive Simpson clonality was calculated as the square root of Simpson's diversity index across productive rearrangements. TCRdb mirrors the immuneACCESS table, restricted to in-frame sequences. Some clones are absent from its copies; in checked studies, under half trace to an unresolved V gene, and the reason for the others is unknown. The V and J calls and the clone size are those of that table, but D and trimming were determined from the DNA. In this sample the table shows 140,000 to 150,000 clones, roughly 85% of which occur a single time. Of the sample, around 4.5% is held by the ten largest clones.

About this clone itself: Its antigen is still unknown. No much larger clonotype is one base removed from it; base qualities were not supplied.

Broad study findings and their caveats: How much clinical and demographic metadata was included differed by source and by participant, and the metadata was provided uncurated.

Participants in the prospective study were aged 18 to 89 years, lived in some 24 United States geographic areas, and enrolled through a virtual design. In the prospective study, participants were assigned to cohorts based on the clinical history participants reported in a screening survey and a study questionnaire. Recovered participants in ImmuneRACE Cohort 3 were defined by two consecutive negative NP/OP PCR tests, clearance by a healthcare professional, or resolution of symptoms. Mobile phlebotomists in the prospective study collected whole blood, serum and a nasopharyngeal or oropharyngeal swab from every participant. Over a 2-month period, participants in the prospective study had the option of providing additional blood draws and questionnaires. Before DNA extraction, prospective study blood samples were shipped either frozen or at room temperature.

The source material was PBMCs or T cells enriched from blood (not recorded which). The V gene is TRBV7-9 and the J gene is TRBJ2-2; the D segment could be TRBD1, given 5 matching bases. This TCR was recovered from a man aged 50 or older who had recovered from COVID-19. The nucleotide sequence is given as TGTGCCAGCAGCTTAGACCAGGGATGGGCCGGGGAGCTGTTTTTT. The resulting protein is CASSLDQGWAGELFF.